This T cell receptor beta chain was profiled in a study of shared clonotypes between healthy human individuals. The germline V gene encodes CDR1 SEHNR and CDR2 FQNEAQ (reference sequence). Trimming shortened V by 3 bases and J by 8 bases, and 16 bases separated the two germline ends. This CDR3 has 14 amino acids. This clone came up many times. Other nucleotide sequences from this sample produce the same CDR3. Produced via immunoSEQ multiplex PCR; TCRdb's table is partial and in-frame only. The table lists 400,000 to 550,000 clones, approximately 79% of them singletons. Sequencing was carried out using PBMCs. The TCR sequence derives from a woman aged 35 to 49 in good health. Some clones in this sample may be carry-over from other donors' samples. This chain joins TRBV7-9 and TRBJ1-1; the D gene is possibly TRBD1 (5 bases). DNA of the CDR3: TGTGCCAGCAGCTTCAAGGGGCAGAGCTTAGAAGCTTTCTTT. Encoded protein: CASSFKGQSLEAFF.